The entry that follows covers one TCR beta chain sequence. This entry comes from a study of cytomegalovirus exposure and HLA in healthy donors. Use of 60 Vbeta and 13 Jbeta primers characterized the PCR. Method: immunoSEQ multiplex PCR; TCRdb's copy keeps in-frame clones and lacks some. The table lists roughly 300,000 clones, roughly 89% of them singletons. This TCR came from a man aged 35-49 years in good health and CMV-seropositive. The sample consisted of PBMCs.

CDR3 bases: TGTGCCAGCAGATCTCGTATCAATGAGCAGTTCTTC. This codes for CASRSRINEQFF. V and J are TRBV6-5 and TRBJ2-1; no clear D gene. The germline CDR1 and CDR2 sequences are MNHEY and SVGAGI. Trimming removed 6 bases from V and 6 bases from J, with 9 bases in between. The CDR3 loop spans 12 amino acids.